This T cell receptor (beta chain) emerged from a study of blood T cells in healthy people across ages. Findings of the study overall: Among long-lived donors, naive CD4+ cells were more numerous and diversity higher than in aged donors. No conclusive comparison of naive versus antigen-experienced cells was possible with unsorted PBMCs.

This CDR3 is built from 15 residues. Germline V lookup: CDR1 SNHLY, CDR2 FYNNEI. V lost 8 bases, J lost 6 bases, and 20 bases lay in between. Combining a sample-barcoded 5' primer with a J-beta primer mix, a second PCR ran for about 7 to 11 cycles. MiXCR, run by TCRdb on the 5' RACE reads, gives a single entry per CDR3 protein. The profile shows hundreds of thousands of distinct CDR3 sequences, 50% to 60% of them singletons. At least 7 million PBMCs were isolated per sample. A remark on this clonotype: No antigen is known for it.

The sequencing sample was made of blood. The clonotype was recovered from a man between 60 and 75 years old in good health. The chain couples TRBV2 to TRBJ2-1; D possibly uses TRBD1 or TRBD2 (6 bases each). The CDR3 protein is CASPPTGATFNEQFF. CDR3 sequence (DNA): TGTGCCAGCCCCCCCACGGGGGCGACCTTCAATGAGCAGTTCTTC.